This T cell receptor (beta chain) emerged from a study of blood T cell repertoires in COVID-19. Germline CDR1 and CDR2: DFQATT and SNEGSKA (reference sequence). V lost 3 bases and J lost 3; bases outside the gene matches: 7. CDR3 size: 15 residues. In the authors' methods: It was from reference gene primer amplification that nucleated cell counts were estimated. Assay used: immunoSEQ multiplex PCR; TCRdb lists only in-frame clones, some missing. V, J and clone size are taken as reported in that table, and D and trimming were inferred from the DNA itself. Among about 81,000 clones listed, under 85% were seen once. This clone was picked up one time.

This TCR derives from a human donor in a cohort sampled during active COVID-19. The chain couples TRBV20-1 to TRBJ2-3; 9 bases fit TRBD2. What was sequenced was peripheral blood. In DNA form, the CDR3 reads TGCAGTGCTAGTGTCGCGGGGGGGCTAACAGATACGCAGTATTTT. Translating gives CSASVAGGLTDTQYF.